The present T cell receptor (beta chain) was sequenced within a study of blood T cell repertoires in COVID-19. Measured with immunoSEQ multiplex PCR; TCRdb has only the in-frame clones, and not every one. The table lists 180,000 or so clones, 75% to 90% of them singletons. Trimming removed 4 bases at V and 4 bases at J, with 19 bases between. There are 16 residues in the CDR3. CDR1 is SGHVS, CDR2 FNYEAQ, per germline. The participants were between roughly 18 and 100 years old and came from some 23 US areas. Sequenced material: PBMCs or T cells enriched from blood (not recorded which). The genes are TRBV7-6 and TRBJ2-5, with a possible D match to TRBD1 (6 bases). This TCR derives from a middle-aged woman with acute COVID-19. DNA of the CDR3: TGTGCCAGCAGCTCTCTTGAGCCAGGGGCCGGAGAGACCCAGTACTTC. Protein sequence: CASSSLEPGAGETQYF.